This T cell receptor (beta chain) comes out of a study of blood T cells in healthy people across ages. A second PCR of roughly 7 to 11 cycles used a sample-barcoded 5' primer and a J-beta primer mix. MiXCR, run by TCRdb on the 5' RACE reads, gives a single entry per CDR3 protein. Found here are fewer than 2 million distinct CDR3 sequences, about two fifths of them singletons; the top ten hold about 23%. The V gene's germline CDR1 is MGHRA and CDR2 YSYEKL. The CDR3 is 17 amino acids. The germline V and J ends were trimmed by 5 bases and 8 bases, with 22 bases remaining between them. The rearrangement uses TRBV4-1 and TRBJ1-6, with a weak D call TRBD1 (6 bases). The specimen was blood. The clonotype originates from a human donor in good health. The CDR3 sequence: CASSFPTRGPGDSPLHF. CDR3 DNA: TGCGCCAGCAGCTTCCCCACGCGGGGGCCCGGTGATTCACCCCTCCACTTT.